This TCR beta chain was sequenced during a study of human T cells and chemical hapten exposure. Study background: Predominantly women, the patients had alopecia areata, totalis or universalis.

Time point of the sample: pre-sensitization, week 0. Treatment here: therapeutic diphenylcyclopropenone sensitization with weekly scalp DPC. Authors' processing steps: Ranging from about 23,224 to 700,000, TCR counts per sample had a median value of roughly 96,000. TCRdb recomputed calls from the RACE reads with MiXCR, one row per CDR3 protein. The V and J calls here are based on TCRdb, not the publication. The table shows 150,000 to 200,000 distinct CDR3 sequences, with under 35% occurring only once. Study-level points and caveats: PT1 expanded TCR counts correlated positively with patch test score.

In this sample, this clonotype turned up a few times. Its antigen remains unidentified. The sequence came from a woman aged 25 to 45 with alopecia areata. Some clones in this sample may be carry-over from other donors' samples. The specimen was whole blood, collected in connection with sensitization to the hapten diphenylcyclopropenone (DPC).

The DNA for the CDR3 is TGTGCCAGCAGTCCCCCGGGGGACAATCAGCCCCAGCATTTT. This encodes CASSPPGDNQPQHF. The genes are TRBV28 and TRBJ1-5, with D perhaps TRBD1 (5 bases). V shed 5 bases and J shed 3 bases, with 11 bases lying between them. The CDR3 extends over 14 amino acids. Germline V CDR1 and CDR2: MDHEN, SYDVKM.